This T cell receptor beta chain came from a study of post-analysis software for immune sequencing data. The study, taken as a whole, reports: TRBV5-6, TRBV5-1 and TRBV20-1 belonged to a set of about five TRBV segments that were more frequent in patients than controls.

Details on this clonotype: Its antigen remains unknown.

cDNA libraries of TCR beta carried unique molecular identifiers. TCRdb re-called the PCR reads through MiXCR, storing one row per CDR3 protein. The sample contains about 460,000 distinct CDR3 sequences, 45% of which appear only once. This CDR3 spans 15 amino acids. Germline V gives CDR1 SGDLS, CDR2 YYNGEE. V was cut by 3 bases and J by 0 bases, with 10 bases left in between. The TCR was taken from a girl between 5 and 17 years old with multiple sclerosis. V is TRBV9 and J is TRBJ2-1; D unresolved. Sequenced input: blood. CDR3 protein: CASSGPVSSYNEQFF. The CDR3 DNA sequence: TGTGCCAGCAGCGGCCCTGTTAGCTCCTACAATGAGCAGTTCTTC.